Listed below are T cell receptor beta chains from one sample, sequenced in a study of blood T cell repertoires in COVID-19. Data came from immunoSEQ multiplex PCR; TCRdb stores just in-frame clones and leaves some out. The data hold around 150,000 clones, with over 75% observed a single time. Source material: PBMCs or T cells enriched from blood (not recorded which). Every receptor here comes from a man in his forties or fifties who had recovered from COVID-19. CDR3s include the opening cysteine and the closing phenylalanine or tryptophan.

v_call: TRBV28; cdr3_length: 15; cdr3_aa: CASSRHRGLQETQYF
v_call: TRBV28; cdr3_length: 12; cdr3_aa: CASSFPRAEAFF
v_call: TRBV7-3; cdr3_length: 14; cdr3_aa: CASSLDRETGELFF
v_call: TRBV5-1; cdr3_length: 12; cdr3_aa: CATPGEGDEQFF
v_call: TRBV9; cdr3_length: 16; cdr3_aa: CASSPRERTNTGELFF
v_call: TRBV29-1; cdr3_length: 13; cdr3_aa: CSGLRDKNTEAFF
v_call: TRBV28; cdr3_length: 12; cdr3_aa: CASSFEVRGPYF
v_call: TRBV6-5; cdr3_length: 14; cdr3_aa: CASSYQGNQETQYF
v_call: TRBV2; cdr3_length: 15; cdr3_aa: CASRETGTGVLEQYF
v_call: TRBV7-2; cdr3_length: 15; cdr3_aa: CASSLSTDPRTEAFF
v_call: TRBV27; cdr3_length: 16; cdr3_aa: CATSWTSFYSRNEQFF
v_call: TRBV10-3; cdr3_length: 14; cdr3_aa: CAIRGLAGINEQFF
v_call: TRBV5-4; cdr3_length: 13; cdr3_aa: CASSGDTKNIQYF
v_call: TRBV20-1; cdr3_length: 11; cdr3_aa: CSANTQGEQFF
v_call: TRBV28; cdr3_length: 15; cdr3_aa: CASSLPGGHSYEQYF
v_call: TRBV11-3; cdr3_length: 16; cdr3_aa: CASSKRGPGTGNTIYF
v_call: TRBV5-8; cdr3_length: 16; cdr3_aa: CASSVTGTGGRKTQYF
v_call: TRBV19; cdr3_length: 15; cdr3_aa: CASSMAGAYNQPQHF
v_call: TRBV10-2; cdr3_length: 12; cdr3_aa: CASSEIGATIYF
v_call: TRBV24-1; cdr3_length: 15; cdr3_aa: CATSPGRPSNYGYTF
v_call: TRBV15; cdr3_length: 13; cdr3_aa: CATSSRAGNTIYF
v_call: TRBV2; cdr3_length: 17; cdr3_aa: CASSEGWGGPNTDTQYF
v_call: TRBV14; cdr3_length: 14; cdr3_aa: CARPGAGEEETQYF
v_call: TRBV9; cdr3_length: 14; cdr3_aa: CASSASGLLNEQFF
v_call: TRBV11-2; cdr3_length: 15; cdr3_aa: CASSPKGQGTDTQYF
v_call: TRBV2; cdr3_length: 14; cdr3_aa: CASSEGGGALSLHF
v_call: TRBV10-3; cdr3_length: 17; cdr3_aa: CAITRGMTSGGAGEQFF
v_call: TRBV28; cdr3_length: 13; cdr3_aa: CASSLAGVYGYTF
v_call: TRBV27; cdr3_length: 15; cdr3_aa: CASSLTWDRAHEQYF
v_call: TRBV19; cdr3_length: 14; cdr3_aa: CASSGRTGPYEQYF
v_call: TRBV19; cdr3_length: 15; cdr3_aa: CATTKMAGIPYEQYF
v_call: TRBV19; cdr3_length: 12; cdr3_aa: CASRQGRETQYF
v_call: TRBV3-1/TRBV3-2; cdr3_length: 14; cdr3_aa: CASSSRDRNYGYTF
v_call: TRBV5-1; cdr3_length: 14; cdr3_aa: CASSSFQRTDTQYF
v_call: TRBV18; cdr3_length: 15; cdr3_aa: CASSPTGSGSGELFF
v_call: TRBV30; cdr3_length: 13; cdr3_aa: CALRTGRDTEAFF
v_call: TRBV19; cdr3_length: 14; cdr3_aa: CASSVSRGDYGYTF
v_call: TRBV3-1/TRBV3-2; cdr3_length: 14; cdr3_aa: CASSHKVFTTEAFF
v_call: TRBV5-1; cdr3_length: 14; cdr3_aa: CASSAQGSGNTIYF
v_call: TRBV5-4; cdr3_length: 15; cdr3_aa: CASSRQGSGANVLTF
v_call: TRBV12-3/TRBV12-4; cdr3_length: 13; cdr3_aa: CASSGDRSREQYF
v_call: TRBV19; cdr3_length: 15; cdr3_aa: CATWAGESGNQPQHF
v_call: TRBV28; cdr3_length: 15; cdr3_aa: CASNRGTANTGELFF
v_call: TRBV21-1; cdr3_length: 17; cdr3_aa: CASSNYSDRESNQPQHF
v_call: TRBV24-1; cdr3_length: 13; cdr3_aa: CATSGGVVGGYTF
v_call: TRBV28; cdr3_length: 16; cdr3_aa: CASSGGTEYHTGELFF
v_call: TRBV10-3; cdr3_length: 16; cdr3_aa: CAISVGRTGEEAEAFF
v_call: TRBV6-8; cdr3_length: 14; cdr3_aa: CASSQRRGRTEAFF
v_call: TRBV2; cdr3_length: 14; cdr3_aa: CASSENMSSYEQYF
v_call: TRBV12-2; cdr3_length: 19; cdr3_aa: CASRLAGTIRQGAGETQYF
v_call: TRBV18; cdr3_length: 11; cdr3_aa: CASSEADTQYF
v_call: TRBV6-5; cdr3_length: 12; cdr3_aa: CASSLQGGGYTF